These 12 T cell receptor beta chains share one sample of origin, sequenced in a study of T cell responses to AZD1222 COVID-19 vaccine. Profiling relied on immunoSEQ multiplex PCR, and the TCRdb table lists in-frame clones only, not all of them. The sample records about 110,000 clones, around 84% being singletons. Sample: peripheral blood, taken on day 0 of AZD1222 vaccination. Every receptor here comes from an adult in good health.

The chain combines TRBV11-2 with TRBJ1-6, with D perhaps matching TRBD1 (5 bases). This CDR3 comprises 15 residues. V lost 3 bases, J lost 10 bases, and 16 bases lay in between. The V gene's germline CDR1 is SGHAT and CDR2 FQNNGV. The CDR3 coding sequence is TGTGCCAGCAGCTTTCAGGGAGGCGCAGGGTCACCCCTCCACTTT. Encoded protein: CASSFQGGAGSPLHF.

V is TRBV6-2 or TRBV6-3 and J is TRBJ2-1; D might be TRBD2 (5 bases). The V gene lost 8 bases and the J gene lost 7 bases, with 9 bases spanning the gap. Germline V gene lookup returns CDR1 MNHEY and CDR2 SVGEGT. This CDR3 region has 11 residues. In nucleotides, the CDR3 is TGTGCCAGCCGCCGGAGGAATGAGCAGTTCTTC. This codes for CASRRRNEQFF.

The rearrangement joins TRBV30 to TRBJ1-3; D gene uncertain. V gave up 4 bases and J gave up 0 bases, with 4 bases separating them. The CDR3 sequence is 12 residues long. Germline CDR1 is GTSNPN and CDR2 is SVGIG (reference sequence). The CDR3 reads CAWTASGNTIYF. The CDR3 DNA reads as TGTGCCTGGACCGCCTCTGGAAACACCATATATTTT.

The chain links TRBV20-1 to TRBJ1-5; no clear D. The CDR3 sequence is 15 residues long. Per germline, CDR1 DFQATT and CDR2 SNEGSKA (reference sequence). Between the trimmed V and J ends, which lost 3 bases and 0 bases, there was a span of 12 bases. The CDR3 region has the DNA TGCAGTGCTAGTGTAGCGGATTATAGCAATCAGCCCCAGCATTTT. It is translated as CSASVADYSNQPQHF.

The genes are TRBV6-2 or TRBV6-3 and TRBJ1-2; no reliable D call. The CDR3 consists of 13 residues. Germline lookup yields CDR1 MNHEY and CDR2 SVGEGT. The germline V and J ends were trimmed by 2 bases and 8 bases, with 12 bases remaining between them. As DNA, the CDR3 is TGTGCCAGCAGTTACCAGGCCGGCGCGGGCTACACCTTC. This gives the protein CASSYQAGAGYTF.

The genes are TRBV19 and TRBJ1-5, with 10 bases fitting TRBD1. There are 15 residues in the CDR3. CDR1 is LNHDA and CDR2 is SQIVND in the germline V gene (reference sequence). The V segment lost 5 bases and the J segment 6 bases; nucleotides outside the gene matches: 7. DNA for the CDR3: TGTGCCAGTAGTCCCCGGACAGGGGGGGTTCAGCCCCAGCATTTT. Amino acid sequence: CASSPRTGGVQPQHF.

The chain is built from TRBV5-1 and TRBJ2-7; TRBD1 agrees at 12 bases. The V and J ends lost 3 bases and 6 bases, in that order; junction bases with no gene match: 7. Germline V gene lookup returns CDR1 SGHRS and CDR2 YFSETQ. CDR3 length: 15 residues. The CDR3, as DNA: TGCGCCAGCAGCTCTCGGGGACAGGGGGCTTCCGAGCAGTACTTC. This sequence encodes CASSSRGQGASEQYF. The entire variable domain, with the rest obtained from reference TRBV5-1 and TRBJ2-7, is as follows: KAGVTQTPRYLIKTRGQQVTLSCSPISGHRSVSWYQQTPGQGLQFLFEYFSETQRNKGNFPGRFSGRQFSNSRSEMNVSTLELGDSALYLCASSSRGQGASEQYFGPGTRLTVT.

This clone was picked up one time. The chain has TRBV5-4 and TRBJ1-5; a weak D match, TRBD1 (5 bases). The V gene's germline CDR1 is SGHNT and CDR2 YYREEE (reference sequence). This CDR3 has 15 amino acids. Trimming took off 0 bases at V and 4 bases at J, with 11 bases between the two ends. In DNA form, the CDR3 reads TGTGCCAGCAGCTTGGTAAAAGGGGATAATCAGCCCCAGCATTTT. Its protein is CASSLVKGDNQPQHF.

This clone was observed a single time. The V gene is TRBV7-9, the J gene TRBJ1-1, with a possible D match to TRBD1 (5 bases). The CDR3 loop spans 14 amino acids. The V end lost 5 bases, the J end lost 8 bases, and 18 bases lay between the germline ends. Looked up from germline, CDR1 is SEHNR and CDR2 is FQNEAQ (reference sequence). CDR3 DNA sequence: TGTGCCAGCAGCCAGAGTGGGGCCCCTACGGAAGCTTTCTTT. Protein sequence: CASSQSGAPTEAFF.

The rearrangement uses TRBV5-4 and TRBJ1-6; TRBD1 might be the D (5 bases). The V gene lost 5 bases and the J gene lost 10 bases, with 19 bases spanning the gap. Germline values: CDR1 SGHNT, CDR2 YYREEE (reference sequence). This CDR3 is 15 amino acids long. The CDR3 DNA is TGTGCCAGCAGTTTTAAATCAGGGAACGTCTCACCCCTCCACTTT. Residues: CASSFKSGNVSPLHF.

The chain joins TRBV19 to TRBJ2-7; 10 bases are shared with TRBD1. The CDR3 loop spans 15 amino acids. V gave up 4 bases and J gave up 3 bases; unmatched junction bases: 6. Germline lookup yields CDR1 LNHDA and CDR2 SQIVND (reference sequence). CDR3 in DNA: TGTGCCAGTAGTAAGAGACAGGGGGCTCGCTACGAGCAGTACTTC. It translates to CASSKRQGARYEQYF.

The V and J genes are TRBV3-1 (or the pseudogene TRBV3-2) and TRBJ2-5; D is unclear. There are 11 residues in the CDR3. Germline V CDR1 and CDR2: LGHDT, YNNKEL (reference sequence). V lost 6 bases and J 1 base, leaving 3 bases between the germline ends. In nucleotides, the CDR3 is TGTGCCAGCAGTTTCCAAGAGACCCAGTACTTC. Translating gives CASSFQETQYF.